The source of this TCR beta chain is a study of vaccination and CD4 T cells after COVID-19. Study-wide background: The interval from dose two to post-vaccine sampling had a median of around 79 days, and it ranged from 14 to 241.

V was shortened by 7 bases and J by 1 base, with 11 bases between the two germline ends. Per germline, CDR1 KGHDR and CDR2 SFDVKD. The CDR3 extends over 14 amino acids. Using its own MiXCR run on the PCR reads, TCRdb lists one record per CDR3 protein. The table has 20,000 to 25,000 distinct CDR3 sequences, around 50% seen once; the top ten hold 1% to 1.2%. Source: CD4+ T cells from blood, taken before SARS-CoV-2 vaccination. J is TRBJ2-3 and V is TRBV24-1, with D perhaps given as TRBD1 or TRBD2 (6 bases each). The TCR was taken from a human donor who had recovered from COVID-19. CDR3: CATRGGYGTDTQYF. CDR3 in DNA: TGTGCCACCAGAGGGGGGTACGGCACAGATACGCAGTATTTT.